This T cell receptor beta chain originates from a study of T cells in Graves' hyperthyroidism and ophthalmopathy. Study-wide background: At initial diagnosis, before any treatment had begun, peripheral blood was obtained. General observations from the study: Most thyroid clonotypes that were expanded above 0.001 also turned up in blood. In validation, the model predicted ophthalmopathy. These predictions came a median about 6.5 months before onset.

The CDR3 consists of 13 residues. Germline V lookup: CDR1 MNHNS, CDR2 SASEGT. Trimming shortened V by 0 bases and J by 8 bases, and 7 bases separated the two germline ends. Note on this clonotype: Its target is unknown.

Amplification targeted TCR beta CDR3 regions from RNA transcripts. TCR CDR3 underwent first-round RT-PCR with the HTBI primer set. TCRdb re-called the multiplex PCR reads through MiXCR, storing one row per CDR3 protein. The data hold hundreds of thousands of distinct CDR3 sequences, with around 20% observed a single time. The receptor was derived from a man aged 30-40 years with Graves' ophthalmopathy. This chain joins TRBV6-1 and TRBJ2-2, with D uncertain. The sequencing sample was made of blood. This CDR3 is CASSEALLGELFF. The CDR3 DNA follows: TGTGCCAGCAGTGAAGCCCTTTTAGGGGAGCTGTTTTTT.